This T cell receptor (beta chain) originates from a study of T cells in Graves' hyperthyroidism and ophthalmopathy. Amplification of TCR beta CDR3 regions was performed using RNA transcripts as template. The HTBI primer set was used in a first-round RT-PCR of the TCR CDR3. Each CDR3 protein gets one entry after TCRdb re-called the multiplex PCR reads with MiXCR. The sample lists some 620,000 distinct CDR3 sequences; about a sixth were seen once. Remarks on this clonotype: At one end the junction does not follow the germline gene, possibly because of a read error.

The CDR3 is 12 residues long. The germline CDR1 and CDR2 sequences are LGHNT and FRNRAP. This sequence was found in a woman aged 30 to 39 with Graves' hyperthyroidism. This chain joins TRBV12-5 and TRBJ1-1; D call uncertain. Sequencing input: blood. The CDR3 DNA is TGTGCTGGTGGTTTCGTGTACACTGAAGTTTTCTTT. Protein sequence: CAGGFVYTEVFF.